The 22 T cell receptor beta chains below come from one sample, sequenced in a study of T cell responses to AZD1222 COVID-19 vaccine. Repertoires were generated with immunoSEQ multiplex PCR, while TCRdb's copy carries only in-frame clones and drops some. This sample carries 160,000 or so clones, less than 90% of them seen once, and the ten largest clones take 1.5% to 2%. Sequencing used peripheral blood, obtained on day 0 of AZD1222 vaccination. These receptors all come from an adult in good health.

V is TRBV29-1 and J is TRBJ1-2, with D tentatively TRBD1 (6 bases). V was clipped by 6 bases and J by 8 bases, with 19 bases between them. The CDR3 covers 13 residues. CDR1 SQVTM and CDR2 ANQGSEA come from the germline V gene. CDR3 nucleotides: TGCAGCGTCATGAACCGGGCAGGGGACGGCTACACCTTC. It yields the protein CSVMNRAGDGYTF.

This chain joins TRBV5-1 and TRBJ1-1, with unresolved D. This CDR3 is built from 14 residues. The V end lost 4 bases, the J end lost 4 bases, and 14 bases lay between the germline ends. Germline CDR1 and CDR2: SGHRS and YFSETQ. The CDR3, as DNA: TGCGCCAGCAGCACCCGGTCCGTGGGCACTGAAGCTTTCTTT. Its protein product is CASSTRSVGTEAFF.

This chain joins TRBV18 and TRBJ1-5; possible D gene TRBD1, 5 bases. Trimming pared 1 base from V and 3 bases from J, leaving 7 bases between. The CDR3 has 14 residues. Germline V CDR1 and CDR2: KGHSH, LQKENI. The CDR3 reads CASSPRDSNQPQHF. CDR3 bases: TGTGCCAGCTCACCACGGGACTCCAATCAGCCCCAGCATTTT.

The chain is built from TRBV6-4 and TRBJ1-5; D is undetermined. This CDR3 has 13 residues. Germline CDR1 reads MRHNA; CDR2 reads SNTAGT. V was cut by 5 bases and J by 3 bases, with 8 bases left in between. CDR3 loop: CASSISDNQPQHF. The CDR3 nucleotides are TGTGCCAGCAGTATTTCAGACAATCAGCCCCAGCATTTT.

This clone was observed once. The chain combines TRBV5-4 with TRBJ1-1; TRBD1 agrees at 8 bases. The CDR3 is 14 amino acids. Germline V gene data show CDR1 as SGHNT and CDR2 as YYREEE (reference sequence). J gave up 4 bases and V 3 bases, and 5 bases lay outside the gene matches. In DNA form, the CDR3 reads TGTGCCAGCAGCTCCGACAGGGGACGCACTGAAGCTTTCTTT. This encodes CASSSDRGRTEAFF.

This clone is a singleton in its sample. CDR3: CASSDRGRNQPQHF. CDR3 coding DNA: TGTGCCAGCAGTGACAGGGGGCGAAATCAGCCCCAGCATTTT. The J gene is TRBJ1-5, the V gene TRBV2, with 8 nucleotides matching TRBD1. V lost 3 bases to trimming and J lost 4 bases; unmatched junction nucleotides: 2. CDR3 length: 14 amino acids. Germline V gene sequence: CDR1 SNHLY, CDR2 FYNNEI. Supplemented by reference TRBV2 and TRBJ1-5, the full variable domain reads EPEVTQTPSHQVTQMGQEVILRCVPISNHLYFYWYRQILGQKVEFLVSFYNNEISEKSEIFDDQFSVERPDGSNFTLKIRSTKLEDSAMYFCASSDRGRNQPQHFGDGTRLSIL.

The chain is built from TRBV12-3 or TRBV12-4 and TRBJ1-2; D may be TRBD1 (5 bases). V shed 0 bases and J shed 6 bases, with 8 bases lying between them. The CDR3 has 13 amino acids. The DNA for the CDR3 is TGTGCCAGCAGTTTAGCGGGGGGGGATGGCTACACCTTC. Translating it yields CASSLAGGDGYTF.

J is TRBJ1-1 and V is TRBV3-1 (or the pseudogene TRBV3-2); no clear D gene. CDR3 length: 17 amino acids. The germline CDR1 and CDR2 sequences are LGHDT and YNNKEL (reference sequence). With 4 bases removed from V and 4 bases from J, the gap between germline ends came to 22 bases. This chain's CDR3 is CASSLTPGTLRSTEAFF. The CDR3 DNA reads TGTGCCAGCAGCCTAACACCGGGTACTTTGCGGAGCACTGAAGCTTTCTTT.

The J gene is TRBJ2-1, the V gene TRBV19; 8 bases are a match to TRBD1. The germline V gene encodes CDR1 LNHDA and CDR2 SQIVND (reference sequence). Trimming took 7 bases from V and 12 from J; bases not matched to a gene: 11. The CDR3 totals 13 residues. CDR3 nucleotides: TGTGCCAGTAACAGACGTGGGGACAGGTTGCAGTTCTTC. Translating gives CASNRRGDRLQFF.

The V and J genes are TRBV18 and TRBJ1-2, with D possibly matching TRBD1 (5 bases). The V gene's germline CDR1 is KGHSH and CDR2 LQKENI. The length of the CDR3 is 15 residues. Trimming removed 1 base at V and 2 bases at J, with 11 bases between. The CDR3 is CASSPQRDGNYGYTF. As DNA, the CDR3 is TGTGCCAGCTCACCACAAAGGGACGGCAACTATGGCTACACCTTC. The variable domain in full, with the rest retrieved from reference TRBV18 and TRBJ1-2, is NAGVMQNPRHLVRRRGQEARLRCSPMKGHSHVYWYRQLPEEGLKFMVYLQKENIIDESGMPKERFSAEFPKEGPSILRIQQVVRGDSAAYFCASSPQRDGNYGYTFGSGTRLTVV.

The chain couples TRBV28 to TRBJ2-5; the match to TRBD2 covers 10 bases. V was pared by 3 bases and J by 1 base, with 2 bases of the junction left unmatched. The length of the CDR3 is 15 residues. Germline CDR1 MDHEN, CDR2 SYDVKM. In DNA, the CDR3 is TGTGCCAGCAGTTTGGAGCGGGAGGGCCAAGAGACCCAGTACTTC. It translates to CASSLEREGQETQYF.

The chain combines TRBV2 with TRBJ1-2; D gene unclear. The germline CDR1 and CDR2 sequences are SNHLY and FYNNEI. V shed 7 bases and J shed 8 bases, with 14 bases lying between them. The CDR3 has 12 amino acids. The CDR3: CASTPGQWGYTF. DNA of the CDR3: TGTGCCAGCACTCCTGGTCAATGGGGCTACACCTTC.

The chain uses TRBV28 and TRBJ1-1; D is undetermined. Germline V gene sequence: CDR1 MDHEN, CDR2 SYDVKM. V lost 6 bases and J lost 0, with 14 bases in between. CDR3 length: 15 residues. CDR3 in amino acids: CASRVLGSMNTEAFF. The CDR3 DNA reads TGTGCCAGCAGAGTTTTAGGGTCCATGAACACTGAAGCTTTCTTT.

This chain joins TRBV6-4 and TRBJ1-1, with D uncertain. The CDR3 has 14 amino acids. V lost 7 bases, J lost 2 bases, and 14 bases lay in between. Germline V gives CDR1 MRHNA, CDR2 SNTAGT. The CDR3 protein is CASKPAGYNTEAFF. DNA of the CDR3: TGTGCCAGCAAGCCTGCTGGGTATAACACTGAAGCTTTCTTT.

The V and J genes are TRBV3-1 (or the pseudogene TRBV3-2) and TRBJ2-3; TRBD1 matches at 10 bases. The CDR3 loop spans 15 amino acids. V trimming: 4 bases; J trimming: 3 bases; junction bases outside the gene matches: 4. Germline V CDR1 and CDR2: LGHDT, YNNKEL (reference sequence). The CDR3 reads CASSPRDRGTDTQYF. CDR3 sequence (DNA): TGTGCCAGCAGCCCCCGGGACAGGGGAACAGATACGCAGTATTTT.

This clone was seen only once. The gene calls are TRBV18 and TRBJ1-4; tentative D call: TRBD1 (6 bases). The germline V and J ends were trimmed by 3 bases and 5 bases, with 16 bases remaining between them. The germline V gene has CDR1 KGHSH and CDR2 LQKENI. CDR3 length: 16 residues. The CDR3 reads CASSPPGTTNNEKLFF. The CDR3 nucleotides read TGTGCCAGCTCACCTCCCGGGACAACTAACAATGAAAAACTGTTTTTT.

V gene TRBV6-4 combines with J gene TRBJ1-2; D might be TRBD1 (5 bases). V was trimmed by 0 bases and J by 8 bases, leaving 13 bases between them. The CDR3 loop spans 14 amino acids. CDR1 is MRHNA, CDR2 SNTAGT, per germline. DNA of the CDR3: TGTGCCAGCAGTGACTCGAGTCGCGGGGGAGGCTACACCTTC. It yields the protein CASSDSSRGGGYTF.

The chain carries TRBV5-1 and TRBJ1-1; 11 positions agree with TRBD1. V trimming: 4 bases; J trimming: 0 bases; junction bases outside the gene matches: 5. CDR1 and CDR2 from the germline V gene are SGHRS and YFSETQ. The CDR3 totals 16 residues. Here the CDR3 reads CASSPGQGALNTEAFF. DNA for the CDR3: TGCGCCAGCAGCCCTGGACAGGGGGCCCTGAACACTGAAGCTTTCTTT. The full variable domain, its missing parts supplied by reference TRBV5-1 and TRBJ1-1, is KAGVTQTPRYLIKTRGQQVTLSCSPISGHRSVSWYQQTPGQGLQFLFEYFSETQRNKGNFPGRFSGRQFSNSRSEMNVSTLELGDSALYLCASSPGQGALNTEAFFGQGTRLTVV.

The chain combines TRBV7-6 with TRBJ2-1; TRBD2 aligns across 9 bases. Germline V gene data show CDR1 as SGHVS and CDR2 as FNYEAQ. The CDR3 runs 15 residues. V lost 1 base, J lost 6 bases, and 4 bases stayed unmatched. The CDR3 nucleotides read TGTGCCAGCAGCTTAGAAGCGGGGGGCACCAATGAGCAGTTCTTC. It encodes CASSLEAGGTNEQFF. Together with reference TRBV7-6 and TRBJ2-1, the CDR3 gives the full variable domain: GAGVSQSPRYKVTKRGQDVALRCDPISGHVSLYWYRQALGQGPEFLTYFNYEAQQDKSGLPNDRFSAERPEGSISTLTIQRTEQRDSAMYRCASSLEAGGTNEQFFGPGTRLTVL.

The gene calls are TRBV6-1 and TRBJ1-2, with D possibly being TRBD1 (5 bases). V gave up 3 bases and J gave up 6 bases, with 11 bases separating them. The CDR3 spans 13 residues. Germline V gives CDR1 MNHNS, CDR2 SASEGT. The CDR3 is CASSDRQIDGYTF. Here the CDR3 DNA reads TGTGCCAGCAGTGACCGACAGATTGATGGCTACACCTTC.

This chain's CDR3 is CSASLSGRNTEAFF. CDR3 coding DNA: TGCAGTGCTAGTCTTTCAGGGAGGAACACTGAAGCTTTCTTT. The chain recombines TRBV20-1 with TRBJ1-1; TRBD1 is a possible D gene (5 bases). Trimming took 3 bases from V and 1 from J, leaving 12 bases between them. Germline lookup yields CDR1 DFQATT and CDR2 SNEGSKA (reference sequence). This CDR3 contains 14 residues.

The chain joins TRBV4-2 to TRBJ2-3, with a weak D call TRBD2 (5 bases). Germline-derived CDR1 and CDR2 are LGHNA and YNFKEQ. CDR3 length equals 13 residues. V was shortened by 8 bases and J by 2 bases, with 11 bases between the two germline ends. CDR3 sequence reads: CASSRGITDTQYF. The CDR3 DNA is TGTGCCAGCTCTCGAGGGATCACAGATACGCAGTATTTT.